What follows is one T cell receptor (beta chain) and its context. V was trimmed by 6 bases and J by 2 bases, leaving 8 bases between them. This CDR3 is built from 13 residues. Germline V gene sequence: CDR1 ENHRY, CDR2 SYGVKD. This entry comes from a study of blood T cell repertoires in COVID-19. The overall study: The United States, Italy and Spain provided the acute and convalescent COVID-19 samples. The cDNA or gDNA used as material had been derived from T cells, B-cell-depleted T cells, or PBMCs.

Generated by immunoSEQ multiplex PCR, the TCRdb table keeps only in-frame clones and is missing some. In the table there are about 110,000 clones, approximately 81% of which are singletons. This TCR came from a man in his fifties or sixties with acute or convalescent COVID-19. What was sequenced was peripheral blood. The genes are TRBV10-3 and TRBJ1-3, with D hard to call. The CDR3 DNA reads TGTGCCATCAGGTCCGGGGCTGGAAACACCATATATTTT. This translates into CAIRSGAGNTIYF.